This T cell receptor beta chain emerged from a study of blood T cell repertoires in COVID-19. About the research overall: T cells, B-cell-depleted T cells, or PBMCs supplied cDNA or gDNA.

CDR1 MNHEY and CDR2 SMNVEV come from the germline V gene (reference sequence). The junction had 8 bases not matched to a gene; V was cut back by 3 bases and J by 2 bases. This CDR3 has 17 residues. Study processing details: Estimation of nucleated cell counts was performed using reference gene primer amplification. Generated by immunoSEQ multiplex PCR, the TCRdb table keeps only in-frame clones and is missing some. That table supplies the V and J calls and clone size; D and trimming were determined from the DNA. The repertoire consists of about 130,000 clones, with almost 70% occurring once and the leading ten covering about 1.9%.

V usage is TRBV27 and J usage is TRBJ1-3; TRBD1 matches 9 bases. The receptor was derived from a woman between 65 and 79 years old with acute or convalescent COVID-19. Sample: peripheral blood. The CDR3 spells CASSLTGTGIAGNTIYF. In nucleotides, the CDR3 is TGTGCCAGCAGTTTGACCGGGACAGGGATCGCTGGAAACACCATATATTTT.